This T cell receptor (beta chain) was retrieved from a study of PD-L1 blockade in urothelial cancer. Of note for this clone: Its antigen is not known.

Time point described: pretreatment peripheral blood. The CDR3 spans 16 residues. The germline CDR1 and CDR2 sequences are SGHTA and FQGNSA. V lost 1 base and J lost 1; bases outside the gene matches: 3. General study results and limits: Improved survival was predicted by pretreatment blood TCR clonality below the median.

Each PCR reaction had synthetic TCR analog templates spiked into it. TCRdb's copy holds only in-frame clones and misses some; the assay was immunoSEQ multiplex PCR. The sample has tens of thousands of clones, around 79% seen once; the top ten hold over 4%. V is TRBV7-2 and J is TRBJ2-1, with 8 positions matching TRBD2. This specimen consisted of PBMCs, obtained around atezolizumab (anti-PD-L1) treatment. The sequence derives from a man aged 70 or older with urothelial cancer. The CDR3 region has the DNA TGTGCCAGCAGCTTAGGAGCGGGGGTGTCCTACAATGAGCAGTTCTTC. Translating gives CASSLGAGVSYNEQFF.